This T cell receptor (beta chain) was sequenced for a study of cytomegalovirus exposure and HLA in healthy donors. Study context: Genotyping of roughly 400 donors showed that around 86% belonged to the Caucasian-associated ancestry cluster. Points from the study as a whole: Follow-up analysis later connected one missense variant in DCLRE1C with trimming of TCR beta V- and J-genes.

PCR used 60 Vbeta primers and 13 Jbeta primers. Libraries were prepared by immunoSEQ multiplex PCR; TCRdb keeps only in-frame clonotypes and omits some of them. The sample holds 120,000 or so clones, about 81% seen once. This CDR3 is built from 15 residues. Trimming removed 6 bases at V and 3 bases at J, with 14 bases between. Germline CDR1 MRHNA, CDR2 SNTAGT. With regard to this clone: Its antigen is unidentified.

Sequenced input: PBMCs. The source of this sequence is a woman in her 50s in good health and CMV-seropositive. J is TRBJ2-2 and V is TRBV6-4; D uncertain. The CDR3 nucleotides are TGTGCCAGCAGCACCCCAGACCGGGACACCGGGGAGCTGTTTTTT. This translates into CASSTPDRDTGELFF.